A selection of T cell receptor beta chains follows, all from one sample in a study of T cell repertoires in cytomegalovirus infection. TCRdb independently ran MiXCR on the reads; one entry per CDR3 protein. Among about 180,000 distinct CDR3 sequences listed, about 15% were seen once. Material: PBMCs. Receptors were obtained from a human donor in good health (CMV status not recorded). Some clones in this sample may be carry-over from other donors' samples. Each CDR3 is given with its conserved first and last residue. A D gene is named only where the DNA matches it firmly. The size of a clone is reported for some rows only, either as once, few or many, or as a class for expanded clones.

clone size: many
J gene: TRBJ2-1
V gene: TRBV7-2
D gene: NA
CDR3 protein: CASSSLFPNNEQFF
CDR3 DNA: TGTGCCAGCAGCTCCCTTTTTCCCAACAATGAGCAGTTCTTC

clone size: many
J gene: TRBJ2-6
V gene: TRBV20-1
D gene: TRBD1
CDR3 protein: CSARQGAVTGANVLTF
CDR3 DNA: TGCAGTGCTAGACAGGGGGCGGTAACTGGGGCCAACGTCCTGACTTTC

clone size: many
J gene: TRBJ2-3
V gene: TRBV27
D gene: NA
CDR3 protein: CASSPRRADTQYF
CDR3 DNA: TGTGCCAGCAGTCCAAGACGCGCAGATACGCAGTATTTT

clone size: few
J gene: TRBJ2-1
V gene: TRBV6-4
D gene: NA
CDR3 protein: CASSDSGGYNEQFF
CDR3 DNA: TGTGCCAGCAGTGACTCAGGGGGCTACAATGAGCAGTTCTTC

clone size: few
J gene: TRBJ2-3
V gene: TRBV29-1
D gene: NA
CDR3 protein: CSSVRGVTDTQYF
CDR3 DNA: TGCAGCAGCGTTAGAGGGGTCACAGATACGCAGTATTTT

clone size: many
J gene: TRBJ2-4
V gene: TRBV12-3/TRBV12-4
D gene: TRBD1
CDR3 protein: CASSPDRGNKNIQYF
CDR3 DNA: TGTGCCAGCAGTCCTGACAGGGGAAACAAAAACATTCAGTACTTC

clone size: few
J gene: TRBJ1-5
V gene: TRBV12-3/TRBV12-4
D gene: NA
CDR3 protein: CASSLQGFGNQPQHF
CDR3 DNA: TGTGCCAGCAGTCTACAGGGATTCGGCAATCAGCCCCAGCATTTT

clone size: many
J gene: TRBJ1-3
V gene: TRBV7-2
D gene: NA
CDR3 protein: CASSLRRGGSGNTIYF
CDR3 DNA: TGTGCCAGCAGCTTACGCCGGGGAGGCTCTGGAAACACCATATATTTT

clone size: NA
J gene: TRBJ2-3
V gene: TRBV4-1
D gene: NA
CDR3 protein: CASSSRQGTDTQYF
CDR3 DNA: TGCGCCAGCAGCTCCCGGCAGGGTACAGATACGCAGTATTTT

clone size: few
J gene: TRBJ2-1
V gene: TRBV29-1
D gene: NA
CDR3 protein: CSVGLSSYNEQFF
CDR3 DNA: TGCAGCGTCGGACTGAGCTCCTACAATGAGCAGTTCTTC

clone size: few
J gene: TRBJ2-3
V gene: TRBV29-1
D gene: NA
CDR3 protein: CSAVVTDTQYF
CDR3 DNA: TGCAGCGCCGTAGTCACAGATACGCAGTATTTT